This TCR beta chain was captured in a study of shared clonotypes between healthy human individuals. Whole-study context: For every donor, three CD4 naive, three CD4 memory, two CD8 naive and one CD8 memory plates were used.

CDR3 size: 14 residues. The germline V gene encodes CDR1 SGHRS and CDR2 YFSETQ. The V gene lost 3 bases and the J gene lost 0 bases, with 9 bases spanning the gap. Libraries were prepared by immunoSEQ multiplex PCR; TCRdb keeps only in-frame clonotypes and omits some of them. Altogether about 2.4 million clones are present, approximately 92% being singletons, with the ten largest covering about 0.13%. The sample comprised naive CD4+ T cells sorted from blood. Sample subset: CD45RA+ positively selected. This sequence originates from a man aged 18 to 29 in good health. This rearrangement joins TRBV5-1 to TRBJ1-2; D call uncertain. CDR3 coding DNA: TGCGCCAGCAGCTCGGTTTTATCTAACTATGGCTACACCTTC. This gives the protein CASSSVLSNYGYTF.